The next 27 T cell receptor beta chains were all read from a single sample in a study of T cell clonality in common variable immunodeficiency. Libraries were prepared by immunoSEQ multiplex PCR; TCRdb keeps only in-frame clonotypes and omits some of them. This sample comprises about 32,000 clones, none seen once only. No antigen is known for these receptors. Findings of the study overall: Fewer deletions and N-nucleotide insertions were reportedly seen in common variable immunodeficiency TCR beta sequences.

The sample was peripheral blood mononuclear cells. All receptors derive from a human donor with common variable immunodeficiency.

This clone was recorded many times. With the read ending 3 residues before the CDR3 end, the germline J gene is used to fill in that end. The gene calls are TRBV29-1 and TRBJ2-3; unclear D gene. From germline, CDR1 is SQVTM and CDR2 ANQGSEA. Trimming cost V 6 bases and J 5 bases, with 18 bases left between them. CDR3 length: 14 residues. The DNA read from the CDR3 is TGCAGCGTGTCCAGTTACGGCAACAGAGATACG. This translates into CSVSSYGNRDT. The CDR3, in full, reads CSVSSYGNRDTQYF.

About this clone itself: The sequence runs out 3 residues before the end of the CDR3; the remainder is reconstructed from the germline J gene. The chain carries TRBV5-1 and TRBJ2-5; D might be TRBD1 (5 bases). V gave up 2 bases and J gave up 4 bases, with 9 bases separating them. This CDR3 has 13 amino acids. Germline values: CDR1 SGHRS, CDR2 YFSETQ. The covered CDR3 bases are TGCGCCAGCAGCTTAGGGGCCGGAGAGACC. Translated, it gives CASSLGAGET. The full CDR3 reads CASSLGAGETQYF.

This clone occurred a few times. Read data end 3 residues before the CDR3 end; the end is taken from the germline J gene. The genes are TRBV19 and TRBJ1-6; no clear D. Trimming took 7 bases from V and 0 from J, leaving 7 bases between them. The CDR3 has 14 residues. Germline CDR1 LNHDA, CDR2 SQIVND (reference sequence). CDR3 DNA, as far as it was read: TGTGCCAGTACCGTTTCCTCCTATAATTCACCC. Its translation is CASTVSSYNSP. The CDR3 in its entirety is CASTVSSYNSPLHF.

As regards this clone: The DNA ends 3 residues before the CDR3 does, and the rest of the CDR3 is filled in from the germline J gene. This chain links TRBV18 with TRBJ1-5; D is undetermined. Trimming pared 6 bases from V and 2 bases from J, leaving 11 bases between. The CDR3 extends over 14 amino acids. The germline CDR1 and CDR2 sequences are KGHSH and LQKENI. CDR3 bases read: TGTGCCAGCTCTTTGGGCGTAGGCAATCAGCCC. This codes for CASSLGVGNQP. The whole CDR3 sequence is CASSLGVGNQPQHF.

With regard to this clone: The read terminates 3 residues ahead of where the CDR3 ends, so the germline J gene completes it. This chain uses TRBV23-1 with TRBJ2-7, with no clear D. TRBV23-1 is an open reading frame whose function is uncertain. The CDR3 runs 18 residues. V lost 1 base, J lost 6 bases, and 25 bases lay in between. The sequenced part of the CDR3 DNA is TGCGCCAGCAGTCAATTTATCGTCACCTACTATCGCCGAGGCGAG. It is translated as CASSQFIVTYYRRGE. The entire CDR3 is CASSQFIVTYYRRGEQYF.

This clone was counted a few times. Read sequence stops 3 residues before the CDR3 end, and the germline J gene provides the missing end. J is TRBJ2-5 and V is TRBV19; 8 nucleotides align to TRBD1. The V gene end was trimmed by 5 bases and the J gene end by 5 bases; junction bases not matched to a gene: 4. This CDR3 has 13 residues. CDR1 and CDR2 (germline): LNHDA, SQIVND (reference sequence). The sequenced part of the CDR3 DNA is TGTGCCAGTAGTGCGACAGGGGACGAGACC. As protein: CASSATGDET. The whole CDR3 protein is CASSATGDETQYF.

Concerning this clone: The missing CDR3 end, 3 residues past where the read stops, is filled in from the germline J gene. The chain carries TRBV18 and TRBJ2-2; perhaps TRBD2 as D (6 bases). The CDR3 length is 13 residues. Germline V gives CDR1 KGHSH, CDR2 LQKENI. The V and J ends lost 6 bases and 7 bases respectively, with 12 bases between them. CDR3 sequence reads: CASSRAGGGELFF. The CDR3 bases that were read are TGTGCCAGCTCCCGGGCCGGGGGCGGGGAG.

This clone was detected ten times or more. Read coverage stops 3 residues before the CDR3 terminus; the germline J gene supplies the remainder. The J gene is TRBJ1-5, the V gene TRBV12-5; D unresolved. Trimming left V 1 base short and J 0 bases short, with 7 bases between. Germline V lookup: CDR1 LGHNT, CDR2 FRNRAP. The CDR3 sequence is 15 residues long. The DNA read from the CDR3 is TGTGCTAGTGGTTTGGGACATCATAGCAATCAGCCC. This encodes CASGLGHHSNQP. The full CDR3 protein reads CASGLGHHSNQPQHF.

About this clone itself: The read falls 3 residues short of the CDR3 end, and the missing part is taken from the germline J gene. The V call is TRBV18, the J call TRBJ2-7, with 10 bases fitting TRBD1. The germline CDR1 and CDR2 sequences are KGHSH and LQKENI. The V gene end was trimmed by 4 bases and the J gene end by 3 bases; junction bases not matched to a gene: 27. The CDR3 covers 22 residues. CDR3 sequence: CASSLSTPPFFPGTGAHYEQYF. Incomplete CDR3 DNA: TGTGCCAGCTCACTCAGTACTCCTCCCTTTTTCCCCGGGACAGGGGCCCACTACGAG. Looking up the rest from reference TRBV18 and TRBJ2-7 gives the full variable domain: NAGVMQNPRHLVRRRGQEARLRCSPMKGHSHVYWYRQLPEEGLKFMVYLQKENIIDESGMPKERFSAEFPKEGPSILRIQQVVRGDSAAYFCASSLSTPPFFPGTGAHYEQYFGPGTRLTVT.

In this sample, this clone turned up a few times. CDR3: CASSHGAAQETQYF. The DNA read from the CDR3 is TGTGCCAGCAGCCATGGGGCAGCCCAAGAGACC. This sequence joins TRBV11-2 and TRBJ2-5; D may be TRBD1 (5 bases). The CDR3 is cut off 3 residues early in the read; its end comes from the germline J gene. This CDR3 region has 14 residues. Germline CDR1 reads SGHAT; CDR2 reads FQNNGV. Between the trimmed V and J ends, which lost 5 bases and 1 base, there was a span of 11 bases.

This clone was found a few times. The read ends 3 residues early relative to the CDR3; the germline J gene fills the gap. The chain joins TRBV20-1 to TRBJ2-7; D gene ambiguous. Trimming left V 1 base short and J 0 bases short, with 7 bases between. The CDR3 totals 13 residues. The germline CDR1 and CDR2 sequences are DFQATT and SNEGSKA (reference sequence). Partial CDR3 DNA: TGCAGTGCTAGAGTGGCCAGCTCCTACGAG. It codes for CSARVASSYE. The complete CDR3 protein is CSARVASSYEQYF.

Regarding this clone: The read ends 3 residues early relative to the CDR3; the germline J gene fills the gap. The chain employs TRBV7-6 and TRBJ1-2; a weak D match, TRBD1 (6 bases). The germline CDR1 and CDR2 sequences are SGHVS and FNYEAQ. CDR3 length equals 13 residues. CDR3 loop: CASSLLRGGGYTF. Incomplete CDR3 DNA: TGTGCCAGCAGCTTACTCAGGGGTGGCGGC.

This clone was detected a few times. The CDR3 sequence: CASSLSKGLRGVGTDTQYF. CDR3 DNA, as far as it was read: TGCGCCAGCAGCTTGTCGAAGGGTTTGCGGGGGGTAGGGACAGATACG. This sequence joins TRBV5-1 and TRBJ2-3, with 8 nucleotides matching TRBD2. The CDR3 goes on 3 residues after the read ends, and that part is filled in from the germline J gene. After removal of 1 base from V and 3 bases from J, the junction contained 16 bases not matched to a gene. The CDR3 is 19 residues long. Germline assignment: CDR1 SGHRS and CDR2 YFSETQ.

This clone has at least ten counts. Coverage ceases 3 residues before the CDR3 finishes, and the germline J gene fills in the end. The rearrangement links TRBV20-1 to TRBJ2-5; 12 bases match TRBD2. CDR1 and CDR2 (germline): DFQATT, SNEGSKA (reference sequence). V was clipped by 7 bases and J by 4 bases; unmatched bases: 10. The CDR3 has 15 residues. CDR3 DNA, as far as it was read: TGCAGTGGGGGGAGGGGACTAGCGGGCGTAGAGACC. This sequence encodes CSGGRGLAGVET. The CDR3 as a whole reads CSGGRGLAGVETQYF.

Notes on this clone: From the germline J gene comes the end of the CDR3, since the read stops 3 residues before it. V usage is TRBV18 and J usage is TRBJ1-1, with a tentative D call TRBD1 (6 bases). The V end was cut by 0 bases, the J end by 6 bases, with 14 bases between. The CDR3 spans 15 residues. Germline V gives CDR1 KGHSH, CDR2 LQKENI. CDR3 protein: CASSPPLGGAAEAFF. CDR3 bases read: TGTGCCAGCTCACCACCGTTAGGGGGGGCAGCTGAA.

In its sample, this clone was seen many times. The read comes to an end 3 residues before the CDR3 does, leaving the germline J gene to fill in the end. The chain is built from TRBV7-3 and TRBJ2-1; 10 bases agree with TRBD1. The germline gives CDR1 SGHTA, CDR2 FQGTGA. V was pared by 5 bases and J by 9 bases, with 10 bases of the junction left unmatched. The CDR3 spans 15 residues. The chain's CDR3 is CASSRGGQGSSEQFF. CDR3 bases read: TGTGCCAGCAGCCGTGGGGGACAGGGGTCTTCTGAG.

Regarding this clone: The DNA ends 3 residues before the CDR3 does, and the rest of the CDR3 is filled in from the germline J gene. The chain employs TRBV11-3 and TRBJ2-7, with 9 bases identical to TRBD2. J was trimmed by 6 bases and V by 5 bases; bases with no gene match: 11. From germline, CDR1 is SGHNT and CDR2 YENEEA. The CDR3 loop spans 15 amino acids. CDR3 bases read: TGTGCCAGCAGCCCTTCCGGGACTAGCAATTCCGAG. Amino acids: CASSPSGTSNSE. The CDR3 reads in full as CASSPSGTSNSEQYF.

This clone has at least ten counts. Sequencing ends 3 residues short of the CDR3 end; the germline J gene provides the rest. The chain recombines TRBV7-6 with TRBJ2-1; possibly TRBD1 or TRBD2 for D (6 bases each). This CDR3 is built from 15 residues. V was cut by 5 bases and J by 8 bases, with 19 bases left in between. The germline V gene encodes CDR1 SGHVS and CDR2 FNYEAQ. CDR3 sequence reads: CASSQGARGGDEQFF. CDR3 DNA, as far as it was read: TGTGCCAGCAGCCAAGGGGCCAGGGGAGGCGATGAG.

This clone was detected a few times. With the read ending 3 residues before the CDR3 end, the germline J gene is used to fill in that end. V is TRBV7-3 and J is TRBJ2-2; D is unresolved. Germline V CDR1 and CDR2: SGHTA, FQGTGA. V lost 3 bases and J 7 bases, leaving 6 bases between the germline ends. The CDR3 length is 12 residues. The chain's CDR3 is CASSFRFGELFF. The DNA read from the CDR3 is TGTGCCAGCAGCTTTAGATTCGGGGAG.

This clone came up many times. The read ends 3 residues shy of where the CDR3 ends; the end is completed using the germline J gene. This chain connects TRBV30 to TRBJ2-7, with D unresolved. Trimming shortened V by 6 bases and J by 0 bases, and 12 bases separated the two germline ends. In germline, CDR1 is GTSNPN, CDR2 SVGIG (reference sequence). CDR3 length equals 13 residues. CDR3 sequence: CACHTEVSYEQYF. The CDR3 bases that were read are TGTGCCTGCCATACAGAGGTCTCCTACGAG. Full variable domain (rest looked up from reference TRBV30 and TRBJ2-7): SQTIHQWPATLVQPVGSPLSLECTVEGTSNPNLYWYRQAAGRGLQLLFYSVGIGQISSEVPQNLSASRPQDRQFILSSKKLLLSDSGFYLCACHTEVSYEQYFGPGTRLTVT.

The table lists this clone with a few counts. The read falls 3 residues short of the CDR3 end, and the missing part is taken from the germline J gene. V and J are TRBV19 and TRBJ1-5; 9 nucleotides match TRBD1. Germline V CDR1 and CDR2: LNHDA, SQIVND (reference sequence). After removal of 7 bases from V and 4 bases from J, the junction contained 8 bases not matched to a gene. CDR3 length equals 15 residues. CDR3 amino acids: CASMSGTGYNQPQHF. The DNA read from the CDR3 is TGTGCCAGTATGTCCGGGACAGGGTATAATCAGCCC.

This clone was seen ten or more times. The CDR3 is cut off 3 residues early in the read; its end comes from the germline J gene. The rearrangement uses TRBV5-1 and TRBJ2-2, with 7 bases matching TRBD1. The CDR3 loop spans 16 amino acids. Trimming removed 1 base from V and 6 bases from J; junction bases left unmatched: 9. Per the germline V gene, CDR1 is SGHRS and CDR2 is YFSETQ. The CDR3 region is CASSLFYRGSAGELFF. Incomplete CDR3 DNA: TGCGCCAGCAGCTTGTTCTACAGGGGTTCTGCCGGGGAG.

In this sample, this clone turned up many times. CDR3 DNA, as far as it was read: TGTGCCAGCTCACCCGAGATCCAGGGGGCGGGTGAAAAA. This codes for CASSPEIQGAGEK. The entire CDR3 protein reads CASSPEIQGAGEKLFF. The chain is built from TRBV18 and TRBJ1-4, with 8 bases identical to TRBD1. Read sequence stops 3 residues before the CDR3 end, and the germline J gene provides the missing end. The CDR3 has 16 amino acids. Germline V gene data show CDR1 as KGHSH and CDR2 as LQKENI. With V trimmed by 3 bases and J by 7 bases, 10 bases remained unmatched.

This clone turned up a few times. The CDR3 is cut off 3 residues early in the read; its end comes from the germline J gene. The V call is TRBV18, the J call TRBJ1-2, with TRBD1 matching over 7 bases. Germline trimming cut 4 bases from V and 3 bases from J; bases unmatched to any gene: 5. Germline V gives CDR1 KGHSH, CDR2 LQKENI. The CDR3 is made up of 14 amino acids. CDR3 sequence reads: CASSLDDRDYGYTF. CDR3 DNA (partial): TGTGCCAGCTCACTCGATGACAGGGACTATGGC.

The sample holds many counts of this clone. From the germline J gene comes the end of the CDR3, since the read stops 3 residues before it. The rearrangement links TRBV5-5 to TRBJ1-2; TRBD1 matches at 8 bases. J was trimmed by 4 bases and V by 3 bases; bases with no gene match: 8. This CDR3 is 15 amino acids long. CDR1 and CDR2 (germline): SGHKS, YYEKEE (reference sequence). The CDR3 sequence is CASSSDRVVTYGYTF. Incomplete CDR3 DNA: TGTGCCAGCAGCTCGGACAGGGTTGTCACCTATGGC. Based on the CDR3 plus reference TRBV5-5 and TRBJ1-2, the full variable domain is DAGVTQSPTHLIKTRGQQVTLRCSPISGHKSVSWYQQVLGQGPQFIFQYYEKEERGRGNFPDRFSARQFPNYSSELNVNALLLGDSALYLCASSSDRVVTYGYTFGSGTRLTVV.

In regard to this clone: The observed sequence ends 3 residues before the CDR3 terminus, with the missing tail filled in from the germline J gene. V usage is TRBV29-1 and J usage is TRBJ1-2; D unresolved. CDR3 length equals 12 residues. Trimming stripped 3 bases from V and 5 bases from J, with 10 bases between. From germline, CDR1 is SQVTM and CDR2 ANQGSEA. This chain's CDR3 is CSVDQKGYGYTF. The CDR3 DNA, read in part, is TGCAGCGTTGACCAGAAAGGGTATGGC.

This clone was detected a few times. With the read ending 3 residues before the CDR3 end, the germline J gene is used to fill in that end. This chain links TRBV7-9 with TRBJ2-2; D possibly corresponds to TRBD1 (6 bases). Trimming shortened V by 6 bases and J by 7 bases, and 15 bases separated the two germline ends. The CDR3 has 14 amino acids. The V gene's germline CDR1 is SEHNR and CDR2 FQNEAQ (reference sequence). CDR3 DNA, as far as it was read: TGTGCCAGCAGTTCAGGGGTTTATAGCGGGGAG. It encodes CASSSGVYSGE. The CDR3 as a whole reads CASSSGVYSGELFF.